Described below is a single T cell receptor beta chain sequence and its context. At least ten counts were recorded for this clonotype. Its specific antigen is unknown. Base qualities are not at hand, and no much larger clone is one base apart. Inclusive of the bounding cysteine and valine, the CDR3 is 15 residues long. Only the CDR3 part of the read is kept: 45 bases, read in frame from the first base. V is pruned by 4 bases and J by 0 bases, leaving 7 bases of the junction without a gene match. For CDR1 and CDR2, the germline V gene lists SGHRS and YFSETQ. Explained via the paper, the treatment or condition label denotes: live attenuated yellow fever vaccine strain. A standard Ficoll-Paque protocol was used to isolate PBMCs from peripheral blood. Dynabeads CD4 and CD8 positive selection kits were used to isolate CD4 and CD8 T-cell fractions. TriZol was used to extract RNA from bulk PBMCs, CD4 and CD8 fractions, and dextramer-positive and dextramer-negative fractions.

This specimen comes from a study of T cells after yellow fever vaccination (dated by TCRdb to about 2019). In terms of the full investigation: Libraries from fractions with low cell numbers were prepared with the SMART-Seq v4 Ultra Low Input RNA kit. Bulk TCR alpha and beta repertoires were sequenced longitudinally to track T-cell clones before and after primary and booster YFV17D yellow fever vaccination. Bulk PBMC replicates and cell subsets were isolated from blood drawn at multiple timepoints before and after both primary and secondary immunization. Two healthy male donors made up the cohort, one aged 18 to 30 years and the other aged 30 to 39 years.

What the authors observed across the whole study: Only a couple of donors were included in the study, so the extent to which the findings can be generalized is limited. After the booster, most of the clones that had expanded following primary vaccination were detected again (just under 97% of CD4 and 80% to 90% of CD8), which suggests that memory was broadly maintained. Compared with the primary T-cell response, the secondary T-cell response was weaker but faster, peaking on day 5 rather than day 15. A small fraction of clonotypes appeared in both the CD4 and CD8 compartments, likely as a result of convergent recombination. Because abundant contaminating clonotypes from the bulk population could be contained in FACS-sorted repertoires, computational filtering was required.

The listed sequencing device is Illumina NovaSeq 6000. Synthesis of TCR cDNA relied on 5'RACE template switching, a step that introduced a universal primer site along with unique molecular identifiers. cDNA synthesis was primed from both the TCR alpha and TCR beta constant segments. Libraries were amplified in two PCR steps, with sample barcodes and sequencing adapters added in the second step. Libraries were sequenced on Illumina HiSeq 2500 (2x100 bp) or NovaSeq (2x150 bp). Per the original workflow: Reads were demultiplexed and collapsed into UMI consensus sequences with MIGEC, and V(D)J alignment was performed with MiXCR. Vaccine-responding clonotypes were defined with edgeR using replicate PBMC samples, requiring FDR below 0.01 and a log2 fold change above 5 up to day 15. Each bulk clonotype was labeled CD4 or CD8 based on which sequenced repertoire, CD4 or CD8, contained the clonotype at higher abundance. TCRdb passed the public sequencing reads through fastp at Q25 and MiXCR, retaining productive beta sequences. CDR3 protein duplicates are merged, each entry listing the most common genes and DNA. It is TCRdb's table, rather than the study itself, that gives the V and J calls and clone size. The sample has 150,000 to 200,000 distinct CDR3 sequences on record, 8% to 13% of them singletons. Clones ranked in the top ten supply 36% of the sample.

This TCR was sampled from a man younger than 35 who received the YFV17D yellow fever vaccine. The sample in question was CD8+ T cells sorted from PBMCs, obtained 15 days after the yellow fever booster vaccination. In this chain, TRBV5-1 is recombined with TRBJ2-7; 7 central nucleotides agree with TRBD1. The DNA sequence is TGCGCCAGCAGCGCCGGACAGGAAAGCTCCTACGAGCAGTACGTC. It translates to CASSAGQESSYEQYV.